The 25 T cell receptor beta chains in this list originate from one sample, sequenced in a study of T-cell memory formation after mild COVID-19. TCRdb processed the 5' RACE reads anew with MiXCR; each CDR3 protein has one entry. The sample has fewer than 650,000 distinct CDR3 sequences, around 16% seen once; the top ten hold about 8.6%. Material for sequencing was PBMCs or a T cell subset sorted from them (not recorded which). The receptors come from an adult woman who had mild COVID-19 (a few samples of this study predate the infection). Cell type and time point are not known.

The J gene is TRBJ1-1, the V gene TRBV19; D not certain. CDR3 length: 14 amino acids. Per germline, CDR1 LNHDA and CDR2 SQIVND (reference sequence). Deletions cut 4 bases from V and 4 bases from J, with 13 bases between. In DNA form, the CDR3 reads TGTGCCAGTAGTAACCCCAACCGGCCCACTGAAGCTTTCTTT. It specifies CASSNPNRPTEAFF. Drawing the rest from reference TRBV19 and TRBJ1-1, the complete variable domain is DGGITQSPKYLFRKEGQNVTLSCEQNLNHDAMYWYRQDPGQGLRLIYYSQIVNDFQKGDIAEGYSVSREKKESFPLTVTSAQKNPTAFYLCASSNPNRPTEAFFGQGTRLTVV.

This chain joins TRBV9 and TRBJ2-7, with 10 bases lining up with TRBD1. With 0 bases clipped from V and 5 bases from J, the junction kept 2 bases outside the gene matches. Germline CDR1 reads SGDLS; CDR2 reads YYNGEE. The CDR3 is made up of 14 amino acids. CDR3 in amino acids: CASSVGDRGHEQYF. The DNA for the CDR3 is TGTGCCAGCAGCGTAGGGGACAGGGGCCACGAGCAGTACTTC.

This clonotype was recorded many times. CDR3 DNA: TGCGCCAGCAGCCAGTATGACAGGACCCTTAGCTCCTACAATGAGCAGTTCTTC. Encoded protein: CASSQYDRTLSSYNEQFF. The chain joins TRBV5-1 to TRBJ2-1; a possible D gene is TRBD1 (6 bases). CDR3 size: 18 residues. Trimming took 4 bases from V and 0 from J, leaving 20 bases between them. Germline V gene data show CDR1 as SGHRS and CDR2 as YFSETQ.

This chain links TRBV12-3 or TRBV12-4 with TRBJ1-1, with 8 bases aligning to TRBD1. The CDR3 has 13 amino acids. V lost 5 bases, J lost 7 bases, and 6 bases stayed unmatched. Here the CDR3 DNA reads TGTGCCAGCAGTCCAGGGGGCTGGGTTGAAGCTTTCTTT. Amino acids: CASSPGGWVEAFF.

This clonotype was found a few times. The chain employs TRBV9 and TRBJ2-3; TRBD1 matches 7 bases. The CDR3 runs to 16 residues. Per the germline V gene, CDR1 is SGDLS and CDR2 is YYNGEE. V lost 0 bases to trimming and J lost 3 bases; unmatched junction nucleotides: 7. CDR3: CASSVGDSPLTDTQYF. CDR3 nucleotides: TGTGCCAGCAGCGTAGGGGACAGCCCATTAACAGATACGCAGTATTTT.

This clonotype was picked up a small number of times. This chain links TRBV9 with TRBJ2-2, with unresolved D. CDR3 length equals 13 residues. The V gene's germline CDR1 is SGDLS and CDR2 YYNGEE. The V gene lost 0 bases and the J gene lost 4 bases, with 4 bases spanning the gap. Here the CDR3 DNA reads TGTGCCAGCAGCGTAGTTGTCACCGGGGAGCTGTTTTTT. Protein sequence: CASSVVVTGELFF.

This clonotype was seen only a few times. The V call is TRBV20-1, the J call TRBJ2-7; D may be TRBD2 (5 bases). Germline V CDR1 and CDR2: DFQATT, SNEGSKA (reference sequence). The CDR3 consists of 12 residues. V lost 8 bases, J lost 0 bases, and 11 bases lay in between. The CDR3 loop is CSTGVGSYEQYF. CDR3 DNA: TGCAGTACCGGGGTCGGCTCCTACGAGCAGTACTTC.

This clonotype occurred many times. The rearrangement joins TRBV4-2 to TRBJ2-7; 14 positions match TRBD2. CDR1 and CDR2 from the germline V gene are LGHNA and YNFKEQ. J gave up 3 bases and V 2 bases, and 6 bases lay outside the gene matches. The CDR3 sequence is 17 residues long. The CDR3 spells CASSQLGTSGRGYEQYF. The CDR3 DNA follows: TGTGCCAGCAGCCAATTAGGGACTAGCGGGAGAGGCTACGAGCAGTACTTC.

The chain is built from TRBV11-2 and TRBJ1-2; D perhaps matches TRBD1 (5 bases). Germline-derived CDR1 and CDR2 are SGHAT and FQNNGV. With 5 bases removed from V and 3 bases from J, the gap between germline ends came to 19 bases. The CDR3 is 16 residues long. CDR3 region: CASSGYQGGVDYGYTF. The CDR3 DNA reads TGTGCCAGCAGCGGATATCAGGGTGGTGTGGACTATGGCTACACCTTC. Supplemented by reference TRBV11-2 and TRBJ1-2, the full variable domain reads EAGVAQSPRYKIIEKRQSVAFWCNPISGHATLYWYQQILGQGPKLLIQFQNNGVVDDSQLPKDRFSAERLKGVDSTLKIQPAKLEDSAVYLCASSGYQGGVDYGYTFGSGTRLTVV.

The CDR3 DNA follows: TGTGCCAGCAGCCAAGGAAGGACGGGTGAAGCTTTCTTT. Translated: CASSQGRTGEAFF. The chain couples TRBV14 to TRBJ1-1; D gene ambiguous. From germline, CDR1 is SGHDN and CDR2 FVKESK. CDR3 length: 13 residues. V was pared by 1 base and J by 7 bases, with 10 bases between.

The chain combines TRBV25-1 with TRBJ2-1; 11 bases are a match to TRBD2. CDR3 length: 15 residues. The V segment lost 6 bases and the J segment 11 bases; nucleotides outside the gene matches: 12. Germline V CDR1 and CDR2: MGHDK, SYGVNS. CDR3 bases: TGTGCCAGCAGCCCACTAGCGGGGGTACAAGTGCAGCAGTTCTTC. It yields the protein CASSPLAGVQVQQFF.

This clonotype was observed a few times. The chain carries TRBV7-8 and TRBJ2-1; D gene unclear. Germline V gene data show CDR1 as SGHVS and CDR2 as FQNEAQ. The CDR3 extends over 11 amino acids. Between the trimmed V and J ends, which lost 10 bases and 13 bases, there was a span of 17 bases. The CDR3 bases are TGTGCCAACCAGCGCCCGGCCGGACAGTTCTTC. Translation: CANQRPAGQFF.

There are a few counts of this clonotype. V is TRBV5-1 and J is TRBJ1-1; 9 nucleotides match TRBD1. Germline V gene lookup returns CDR1 SGHRS and CDR2 YFSETQ. V shed 3 bases and J 1 base; nucleotides not matched to a gene: 4. CDR3 size: 15 residues. The CDR3 spells CASSWGTGQNTEAFF. The CDR3 nucleotides read TGCGCCAGCAGCTGGGGGACAGGGCAGAACACTGAAGCTTTCTTT.

The chain combines TRBV20-1 with TRBJ2-7; D is possibly TRBD2 (5 bases). The length of the CDR3 is 15 residues. The germline gives CDR1 DFQATT, CDR2 SNEGSKA (reference sequence). Between the trimmed V and J ends, which lost 4 bases and 5 bases, there was a span of 21 bases. CDR3 DNA sequence: TGCAGTGCTACCCCCTTGACGGGGTACGTGGACGAGCAGTACTTC. This codes for CSATPLTGYVDEQYF.

This clonotype turned up a few times. This chain connects TRBV11-3 to TRBJ2-1; D might be TRBD2 (6 bases). The CDR3 sequence is 17 residues long. CDR1 and CDR2 from the germline V gene are SGHNT and YENEEA. The V and J ends lost 1 base and 2 bases respectively, with 15 bases between them. In nucleotides, the CDR3 is TGTGCCAGCAGCTTAGTATCGGGAGTGAGGACCTACAATGAGCAGTTCTTC. Its translation: CASSLVSGVRTYNEQFF.

The chain carries TRBV30 and TRBJ1-2, with unresolved D. Germline V gives CDR1 GTSNPN, CDR2 SVGIG (reference sequence). V shed 1 base and J shed 5 bases, with 14 bases lying between them. The length of the CDR3 is 14 residues. For the CDR3, the DNA is TGTGCCTGGAGTGGTGCGATCCAGCCATATGGCTACACCTTC. Its protein product is CAWSGAIQPYGYTF.

This clonotype was recorded many times. The V gene is TRBV18, the J gene TRBJ1-1; no clear D. Germline CDR1 KGHSH, CDR2 LQKENI. V was pared by 1 base and J by 5 bases, with 5 bases between. The CDR3 is 12 amino acids. The CDR3 reads CASSPQGTEAFF. In nucleotides, the CDR3 is TGTGCCAGCTCACCACAGGGAACTGAAGCTTTCTTT.

This chain links TRBV9 with TRBJ2-7; 12 positions match TRBD1. CDR3 length equals 14 residues. V was pared by 3 bases and J by 7 bases, with 5 bases of the junction left unmatched. Germline CDR1 SGDLS, CDR2 YYNGEE. This CDR3 is CASSGGTGGSEQYF. The DNA of the CDR3 is TGTGCCAGCAGCGGCGGGACAGGGGGCTCAGAGCAGTACTTC.

The rearrangement joins TRBV7-9 to TRBJ2-6; 8 bases are shared with TRBD1. This CDR3 spans 21 amino acids. The V and J ends lost 5 bases and 2 bases, in that order; junction bases with no gene match: 20. Germline V lookup: CDR1 SEHNR, CDR2 FQNEAQ (reference sequence). The CDR3 DNA reads TGTGCCAGCAGCCAGAACCCACGCCGACAGGGGAGTACGGCTGGGGCCAACGTCCTGACTTTC. Its translation is CASSQNPRRQGSTAGANVLTF.

This clonotype was picked up a small number of times. The J gene is TRBJ2-7, the V gene TRBV19; no definite D call. V was pared by 5 bases and J by 0 bases, with 5 bases between. Germline CDR1 is LNHDA and CDR2 is SQIVND (reference sequence). The CDR3 length is 12 residues. DNA for the CDR3: TGTGCCAGTAGTGCGTACTCCTACGAGCAGTACTTC. Translating it yields CASSAYSYEQYF.

In this sample, this clonotype turned up a few times. The chain joins TRBV7-2 to TRBJ2-1; 10 nucleotides line up with TRBD2. V lost 2 bases to trimming and J lost 0 bases; unmatched junction nucleotides: 7. This CDR3 has 18 amino acids. CDR1 is SGHTA, CDR2 FQGNSA, per germline. The CDR3 is CASSLLASGSGSYNEQFF. For the CDR3, the DNA is TGTGCCAGCAGCTTACTCGCTAGCGGGAGTGGCTCCTACAATGAGCAGTTCTTC.

The rearrangement joins TRBV7-9 to TRBJ2-7, with a possible D match to TRBD1 (6 bases). V was shortened by 5 bases and J by 6 bases, with 14 bases between the two germline ends. Germline CDR1 reads SEHNR; CDR2 reads FQNEAQ (reference sequence). This CDR3 is built from 13 residues. CDR3 DNA: TGTGCCAGCAGCGAAAGTACAGGGAGCGAGCAGTACTTC. It is translated as CASSESTGSEQYF.

This clonotype has only a few counts. The chain joins TRBV18 to TRBJ2-1; no firm D call. Germline V gene data show CDR1 as KGHSH and CDR2 as LQKENI. The CDR3 is 15 residues long. Trimming shortened V by 2 bases and J by 6 bases, and 14 bases separated the two germline ends. CDR3 DNA sequence: TGTGCCAGCTCACCAGGAGTCGGCTCGGTCAATGAGCAGTTCTTC. As protein: CASSPGVGSVNEQFF.

This clonotype was counted only a few times. J is TRBJ2-5 and V is TRBV7-2; 9 bases align to TRBD2. Germline CDR1 reads SGHTA; CDR2 reads FQGNSA. The J segment lost 2 bases and the V segment lost 5 bases, leaving 15 bases of the junction unmatched. CDR3 size: 18 residues. As DNA, the CDR3 is TGTGCCAGCAGCAACTCGGGACTAGCCCACTGGGGACAAGAGACCCAGTACTTC. This encodes CASSNSGLAHWGQETQYF.

In its sample, this clonotype was seen many times. CDR3 sequence: CASSFRLAGPGETQYF. The CDR3 DNA follows: TGTGCCAGCAGCTTCCGACTAGCGGGGCCGGGAGAGACCCAGTACTTC. This chain uses TRBV7-8 with TRBJ2-5; 11 bases agree with TRBD2. The CDR3 consists of 16 residues. The V segment lost 3 bases and the J segment 4 bases; nucleotides outside the gene matches: 7. The V gene's germline CDR1 is SGHVS and CDR2 FQNEAQ.